The entry that follows covers one T cell receptor beta chain sequence. This clonotype was picked up a small number of times. There is no known antigen for this receptor. No qualities accompany the bases; no much larger clone lies one base away. The data derive from a study of T cells after yellow fever vaccination (dated by TCRdb to about 2019). In the study overall: Libraries from fractions with low cell numbers were prepared with the SMART-Seq v4 Ultra Low Input RNA kit. To follow T-cell clones before and after primary and booster YFV17D yellow fever vaccination, bulk TCR alpha and beta repertoires were sequenced over time. Two healthy male donors, one aged 18 to 29 and one aged 30 to 40 years, were included in the cohort. Blood was collected at multiple timepoints before and after primary and secondary immunization, and bulk PBMC replicates and cell subsets were isolated. Overall study outcomes, separate from this receptor: Compared with the primary T-cell response, the secondary T-cell response was weaker but faster, peaking on day 5 rather than day 15. A small fraction of clonotypes showed up in both the CD4 and CD8 compartments, probably as a result of convergent recombination. Because only a couple of donors were included in the study, the extent to which the findings can be generalized is limited. Computational filtering was needed because FACS-sorted repertoires could contain abundant contaminating clonotypes from the bulk population. After the booster, most clones that had expanded after primary vaccination were detected again (nearly 97% of CD4 and around 88% of CD8), suggesting broad maintenance of memory.

TCR cDNA was synthesized by 5'RACE template switching, which introduced a universal primer site and unique molecular identifiers. Priming of cDNA synthesis was performed from both the TCR alpha and TCR beta constant segments. Libraries were amplified in two PCR steps, with sample barcodes and sequencing adapters added in the second step. Sequencing of libraries was done on Illumina HiSeq 2500 (2x100 bp) or NovaSeq (2x150 bp). The authors' pipeline ran thus. MIGEC handled demultiplexing of reads and collapsing into UMI consensus sequences, while MiXCR performed V(D)J alignment. Vaccine-responding clonotypes were defined with edgeR using replicate PBMC samples, requiring FDR below 0.01 and a log2 fold change above 5 up to day 15. CD4 or CD8 identity was assigned to each bulk clonotype according to whether the clonotype was present at higher abundance in the sequenced CD4 repertoire or the sequenced CD8 repertoire. TCRdb itself trimmed the public reads at Q25 with fastp, ran MiXCR and retained productive beta chains. CDR3 protein duplicates are merged, each entry listing the most common genes and DNA. None of the V and J calls come from the authors' own analysis; TCRdb made them. The sample table holds about 240,000 distinct CDR3 sequences, of which 6.9% were seen once. The ten most abundant clones make up approximately 0.85% of the sample.

CDR1 SGHTA and CDR2 FQGNSA were looked up in the germline V gene. From cysteine to phenylalanine, the CDR3 is 13 amino acids long. CDR3 DNA is the only sequence kept; it has 39 bases, read in frame from the first base. V is clipped by 3 bases and J by 6 bases, and the sequence between their germline boundaries is 9 bases long. This sample's treatment or condition label indicates: live attenuated yellow fever vaccine strain. PBMCs were isolated from peripheral blood using a standard Ficoll-Paque protocol. CD4 and CD8 T-cell fractions were isolated with Dynabeads CD4 and CD8 positive selection kits. TriZol was used to extract RNA from bulk PBMCs, CD4 and CD8 fractions, and dextramer-positive and dextramer-negative fractions.

The sample consisted of CD4+ T cells sorted from PBMCs, taken 15 days after the yellow fever booster vaccination. The chain is encoded by TRBV7-2 joined to TRBJ2-1, with the D assignment possibly TRBD1 or TRBD2, given 5 matching bases for each. This receptor was obtained from a man younger than 45 who received the YFV17D yellow fever vaccine. The CDR3 region: CASSFGGGNEQFF. The nucleotide sequence reads TGTGCCAGCAGCTTTGGTGGGGGCAATGAGCAGTTCTTC.